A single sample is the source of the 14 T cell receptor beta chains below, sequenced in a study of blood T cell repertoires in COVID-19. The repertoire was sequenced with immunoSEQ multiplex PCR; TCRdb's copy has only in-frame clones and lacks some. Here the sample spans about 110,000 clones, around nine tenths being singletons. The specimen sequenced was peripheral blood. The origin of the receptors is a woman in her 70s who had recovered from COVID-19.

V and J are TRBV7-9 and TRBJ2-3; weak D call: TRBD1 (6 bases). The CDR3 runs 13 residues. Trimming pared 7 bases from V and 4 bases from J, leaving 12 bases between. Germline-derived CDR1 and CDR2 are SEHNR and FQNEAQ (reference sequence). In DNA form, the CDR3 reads TGTGCCAGCAACCTGGACAGCCCAGATACGCAGTATTTT. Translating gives CASNLDSPDTQYF.

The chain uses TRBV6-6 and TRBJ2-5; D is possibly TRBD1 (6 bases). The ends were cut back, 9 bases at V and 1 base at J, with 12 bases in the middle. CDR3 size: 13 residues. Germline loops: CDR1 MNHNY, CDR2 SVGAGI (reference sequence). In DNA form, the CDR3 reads TGTGCCAGTAAATCGGACAGCCAAGAGACCCAGTACTTC. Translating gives CASKSDSQETQYF.

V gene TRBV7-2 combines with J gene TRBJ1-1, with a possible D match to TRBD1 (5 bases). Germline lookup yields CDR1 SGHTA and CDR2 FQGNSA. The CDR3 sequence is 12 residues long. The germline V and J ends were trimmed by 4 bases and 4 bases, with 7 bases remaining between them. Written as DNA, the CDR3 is TGTGCCAGCAGCTCGGACATCACTGAAGCTTTCTTT. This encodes CASSSDITEAFF.

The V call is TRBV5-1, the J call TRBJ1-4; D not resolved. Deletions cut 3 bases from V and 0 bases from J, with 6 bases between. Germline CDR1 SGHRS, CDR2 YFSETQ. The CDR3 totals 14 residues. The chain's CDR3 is CASSSQATNEKLFF. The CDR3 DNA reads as TGCGCCAGCAGCTCGCAGGCAACTAATGAAAAACTGTTTTTT.

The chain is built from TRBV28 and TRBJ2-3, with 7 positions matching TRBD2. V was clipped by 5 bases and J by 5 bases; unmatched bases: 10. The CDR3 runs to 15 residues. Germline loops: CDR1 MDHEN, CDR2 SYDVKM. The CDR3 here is CASSTTRLAIDTQYF. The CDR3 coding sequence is TGTGCCAGCAGTACCACCCGACTAGCCATAGATACGCAGTATTTT.

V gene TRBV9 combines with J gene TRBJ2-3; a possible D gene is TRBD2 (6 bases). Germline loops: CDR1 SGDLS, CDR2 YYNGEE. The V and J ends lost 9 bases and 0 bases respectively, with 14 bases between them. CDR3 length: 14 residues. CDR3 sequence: CATSPGTSTDTQYF. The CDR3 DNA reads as TGTGCCACCTCGCCCGGGACTAGCACAGATACGCAGTATTTT. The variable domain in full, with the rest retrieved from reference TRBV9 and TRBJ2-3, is DSGVTQTPKHLITATGQRVTLRCSPRSGDLSVYWYQQSLDQGLQFLIQYYNGEERAKGNILERFSAQQFPDLHSELNLSSLELGDSALYFCATSPGTSTDTQYFGPGTRLTVL.

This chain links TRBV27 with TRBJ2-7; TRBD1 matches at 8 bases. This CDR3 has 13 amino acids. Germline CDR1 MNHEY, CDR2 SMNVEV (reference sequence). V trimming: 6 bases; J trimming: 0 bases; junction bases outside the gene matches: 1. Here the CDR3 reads CASSGTGSYEQYF. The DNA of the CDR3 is TGTGCCAGCAGCGGGACAGGCTCCTACGAGCAGTACTTC.

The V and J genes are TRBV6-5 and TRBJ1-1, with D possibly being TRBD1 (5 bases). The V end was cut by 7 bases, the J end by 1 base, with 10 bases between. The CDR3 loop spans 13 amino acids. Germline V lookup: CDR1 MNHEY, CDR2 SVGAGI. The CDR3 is CASTRQPNTEAFF. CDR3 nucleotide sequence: TGTGCCAGCACCCGACAGCCGAACACTGAAGCTTTCTTT.

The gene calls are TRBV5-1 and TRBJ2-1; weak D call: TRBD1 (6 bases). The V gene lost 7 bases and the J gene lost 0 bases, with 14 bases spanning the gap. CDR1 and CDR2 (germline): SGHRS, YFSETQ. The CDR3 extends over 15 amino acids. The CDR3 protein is CASGIQGSSYNEQFF. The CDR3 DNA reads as TGCGCCAGCGGAATCCAGGGGAGCTCCTACAATGAGCAGTTCTTC.

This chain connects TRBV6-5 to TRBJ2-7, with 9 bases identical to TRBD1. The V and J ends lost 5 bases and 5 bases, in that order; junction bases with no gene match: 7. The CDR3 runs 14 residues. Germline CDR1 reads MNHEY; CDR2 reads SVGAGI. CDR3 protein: CASSTTGGGDEQYF. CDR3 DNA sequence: TGTGCCAGCAGTACCACAGGGGGCGGTGACGAGCAGTACTTC.

The CDR3 protein is CASSFALLQFF. CDR3 sequence (DNA): TGTGCCAGCAGTTTCGCACTCTTGCAGTTCTTC. This rearrangement joins TRBV28 to TRBJ2-1; the D is unclear. CDR1 MDHEN and CDR2 SYDVKM come from the germline V gene. V lost 3 bases, J lost 12 bases, and 9 bases lay in between. The CDR3 covers 11 residues.

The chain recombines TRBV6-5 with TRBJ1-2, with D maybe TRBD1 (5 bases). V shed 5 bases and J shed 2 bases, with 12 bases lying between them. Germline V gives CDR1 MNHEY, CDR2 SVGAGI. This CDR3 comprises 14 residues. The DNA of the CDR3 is TGTGCCAGCAGTCCAACAGGTCCCAACTATGGCTACACCTTC. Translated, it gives CASSPTGPNYGYTF.

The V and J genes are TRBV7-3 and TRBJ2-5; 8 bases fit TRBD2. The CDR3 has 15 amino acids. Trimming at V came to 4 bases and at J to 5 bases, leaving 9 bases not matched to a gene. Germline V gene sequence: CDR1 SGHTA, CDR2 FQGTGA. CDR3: CASSSTGRGGETQYF. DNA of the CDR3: TGTGCCAGCAGCTCAACCGGGCGCGGGGGGGAGACCCAGTACTTC.

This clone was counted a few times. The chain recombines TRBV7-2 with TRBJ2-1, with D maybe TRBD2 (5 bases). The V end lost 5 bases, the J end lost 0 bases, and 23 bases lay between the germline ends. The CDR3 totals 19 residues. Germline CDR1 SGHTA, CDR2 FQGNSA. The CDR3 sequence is CASSQVGGRGLSSYNEQFF. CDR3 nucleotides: TGTGCCAGCAGCCAGGTCGGAGGCCGCGGCCTTAGCTCCTACAATGAGCAGTTCTTC.